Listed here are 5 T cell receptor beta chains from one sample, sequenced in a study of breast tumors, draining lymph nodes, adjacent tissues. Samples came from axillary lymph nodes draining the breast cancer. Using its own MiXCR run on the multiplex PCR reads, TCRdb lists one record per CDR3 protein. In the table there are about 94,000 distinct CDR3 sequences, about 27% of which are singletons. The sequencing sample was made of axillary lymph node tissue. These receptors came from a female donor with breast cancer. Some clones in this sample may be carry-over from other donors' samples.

The CDR3 sequence: CASRDRKDTQYF. The CDR3 DNA reads TGTGCCAGCCGGGACAGGAAGGATACGCAGTATTTT. The chain combines TRBV12-3 or TRBV12-4 with TRBJ2-3; 8 positions match TRBD1. The trim removed 8 bases at V and 6 bases at J, leaving 4 bases unmatched. The CDR3 consists of 12 residues.

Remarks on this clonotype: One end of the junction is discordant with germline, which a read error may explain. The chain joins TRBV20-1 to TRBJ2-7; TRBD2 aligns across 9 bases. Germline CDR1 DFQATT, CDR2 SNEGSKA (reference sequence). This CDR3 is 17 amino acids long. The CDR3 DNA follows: TGCAGTGCTAGAGGATTTAGCGGGAGAGCGTACTCCCACGAGCAGTACTTC. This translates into CSARGFSGRAYSHEQYF.

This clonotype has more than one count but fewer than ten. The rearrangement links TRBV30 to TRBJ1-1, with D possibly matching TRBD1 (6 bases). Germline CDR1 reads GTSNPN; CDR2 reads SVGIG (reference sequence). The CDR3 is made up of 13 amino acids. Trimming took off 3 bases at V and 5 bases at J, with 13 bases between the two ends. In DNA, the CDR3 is TGTGCCTGGAGGGGAACAGGGCGAACTGAAGCTTTCTTT. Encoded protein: CAWRGTGRTEAFF.

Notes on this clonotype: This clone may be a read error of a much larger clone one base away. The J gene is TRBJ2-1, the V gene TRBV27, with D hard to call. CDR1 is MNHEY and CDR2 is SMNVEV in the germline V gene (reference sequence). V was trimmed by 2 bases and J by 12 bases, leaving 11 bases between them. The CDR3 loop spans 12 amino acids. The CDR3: CASSLPSGGQFF. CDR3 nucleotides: TGTGCCAGCAGTTTACCATCCGGTGGGCAGTTCTTC.

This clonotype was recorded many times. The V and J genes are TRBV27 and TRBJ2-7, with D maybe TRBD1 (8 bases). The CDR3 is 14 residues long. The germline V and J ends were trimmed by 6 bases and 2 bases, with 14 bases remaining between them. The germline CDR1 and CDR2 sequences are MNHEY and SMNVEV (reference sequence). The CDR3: CASSRGLAAYEQYF. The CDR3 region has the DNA TGTGCCAGCAGCAGGGGGCTAGCGGCCTACGAGCAGTACTTC.